The 12 T cell receptor beta chains below all came from one sample that was sequenced in a study of T cell changes during pregnancy in multiple sclerosis (dated by TCRdb to the late 2010s). The method was the immunoSEQ multiplex PCR assay. TCRdb mirrors the immuneACCESS table, restricted to in-frame sequences. Some clones are absent from its copies; in checked studies, under half trace to an unresolved V gene, and the reason for the others is unknown. Present in this sample are about 79,000 clones, 90% to 95% of which were seen just once. The ten largest account for approximately 0.75% of the sample. This specimen was peripheral blood, taken in the second trimester of pregnancy. All receptors derive from a female donor in good health, enrolled as a control in a pregnancy study.

V is TRBV30 and J is TRBJ2-1, with 9 bases that match TRBD2. V dropped 0 bases and J dropped 8; count of bases not matched to a gene: 11. Germline loops: CDR1 GTSNPN, CDR2 SVGIG (reference sequence). This CDR3 comprises 16 residues. In nucleotides, the CDR3 is TGTGCCTGGAGTGTACTGTTGGCGGGGGGGTCTGATGAGCAGTTCTTC. Translating it yields CAWSVLLAGGSDEQFF.

V usage is TRBV6-4 and J usage is TRBJ1-5, with D maybe TRBD1 (5 bases). CDR1 is MRHNA, CDR2 SNTAGT, per germline. This CDR3 comprises 13 residues. V dropped 5 bases and J dropped 7 bases, with 12 bases sitting between them. CDR3 loop: CASSRERGQPQHF. DNA for the CDR3: TGTGCCAGCAGTAGGGAGCGGGGCCAGCCCCAGCATTTT.

The V and J genes are TRBV30 and TRBJ1-5, with 7 bases lining up with TRBD1. Germline V gene lookup returns CDR1 GTSNPN and CDR2 SVGIG (reference sequence). This CDR3 contains 15 residues. V was pared by 5 bases and J by 7 bases, with 14 bases of the junction left unmatched. The CDR3 region is CAWDTGESSRQPQHF. CDR3 bases: TGTGCCTGGGATACAGGGGAAAGTTCTCGGCAGCCCCAGCATTTT.

The chain combines TRBV27 with TRBJ1-6, with D possibly TRBD1 on 5 matching bases. From germline, CDR1 is MNHEY and CDR2 SMNVEV (reference sequence). The CDR3 is 14 residues long. The V end was cut by 2 bases, the J end by 7 bases, with 9 bases between. This CDR3 is CASSLPGVNSPLHF. The CDR3 nucleotides read TGTGCCAGCAGTTTACCGGGGGTAAATTCACCCCTCCACTTT.

This chain links TRBV7-3 with TRBJ1-1, with D possibly TRBD1 on 6 matching bases. Trimming cost V 1 base and J 3 bases, with 6 bases left between them. The CDR3 has 13 residues. Germline V CDR1 and CDR2: SGHTA, FQGTGA. DNA for the CDR3: TGTGCCAGCAGCTTAAACAGGGACACTGAAGCTTTCTTT. This codes for CASSLNRDTEAFF.

The J gene is TRBJ2-3, the V gene TRBV11-1, with 7 bases fitting TRBD2. The CDR3 spans 15 residues. V shed 2 bases, J shed 5 bases, and the junction held 7 bases outside the gene matches. Germline V lookup: CDR1 SGHAT, CDR2 FQDESV (reference sequence). CDR3 residues: CASSLPGGFGDTQYF. In DNA, the CDR3 is TGTGCCAGCAGCTTACCCGGGGGGTTTGGAGATACGCAGTATTTT.

J is TRBJ1-2 and V is TRBV6-1; 7 bases line up with TRBD1. This CDR3 is built from 13 residues. The V segment lost 6 bases and the J segment 5 bases; nucleotides outside the gene matches: 6. Germline CDR1 MNHNS, CDR2 SASEGT. In DNA, the CDR3 is TGTGCCAGCAGGGTACAGGGGAAGTATGGCTACACCTTC. It yields the protein CASRVQGKYGYTF.

This chain connects TRBV27 to TRBJ2-1, with a tentative D call TRBD1 (5 bases). The V and J ends lost 5 bases and 1 base respectively, with 12 bases between them. Germline V CDR1 and CDR2: MNHEY, SMNVEV (reference sequence). The CDR3 sequence is 15 residues long. CDR3: CASSLQGLSYNEQFF. The CDR3 DNA reads TGTGCCAGCAGTCTTCAGGGATTGTCCTACAATGAGCAGTTCTTC.

This clone occurred a few times. V usage is TRBV6-4 and J usage is TRBJ2-1, with 9 bases aligning to TRBD1. The CDR3 is made up of 15 amino acids. Germline lookup yields CDR1 MRHNA and CDR2 SNTAGT. V gave up 0 bases and J gave up 3 bases; unmatched junction bases: 0. The CDR3 sequence is CASSDSTGGYNEQFF. The DNA for the CDR3 is TGTGCCAGCAGTGACTCGACAGGGGGCTACAATGAGCAGTTCTTC.

The chain combines TRBV19 with TRBJ1-5; no clear D. This CDR3 spans 14 amino acids. Trimming pared 6 bases from V and 6 bases from J, leaving 15 bases between. Germline V gene sequence: CDR1 LNHDA, CDR2 SQIVND (reference sequence). The CDR3 DNA follows: TGTGCCAGTAGCTCTCCGAGGGTGGGTCAGCCCCAGCATTTT. The encoded protein is CASSSPRVGQPQHF.

The chain combines TRBV5-5 with TRBJ1-5, with D possibly TRBD1 on 6 matching bases. The CDR3 is 14 residues long. CDR1 is SGHKS and CDR2 is YYEKEE in the germline V gene (reference sequence). The V end lost 3 bases, the J end lost 3 bases, and 10 bases lay between the germline ends. CDR3 in amino acids: CASSSDRNNQPQHF. The DNA of the CDR3 is TGTGCCAGCAGCTCGGACAGAAACAATCAGCCCCAGCATTTT.

The chain recombines TRBV13 with TRBJ1-4; D remains ambiguous. The CDR3 contains 14 residues. Germline V gives CDR1 PRHDT, CDR2 FYEKMQ (reference sequence). Trimming shortened V by 3 bases and J by 7 bases, and 12 bases separated the two germline ends. The CDR3 is CASSFGSRPEKLFF. The CDR3, as DNA: TGTGCCAGCAGCTTCGGGAGCCGCCCTGAAAAACTGTTTTTT.